This T cell receptor (beta chain) was recovered during a study of vaccination and CD4 T cells after COVID-19. Across the whole study: Among convalescent patients, a few were sampled at day 14 and at days 161 to 241 post-vaccination.

In its sample, this clonotype was seen once. What it recognizes is unknown. The time point is: late sampling 161 to 241 days after vaccination in three convalescent patients. Treatment meaning: approximately nine-day PBMC culture with coronavirus spike peptide pools or control peptides (ViraFEST assay). The Oncomine TCR Beta short-read assay was what sequenced the DNA obtained from cultured CD4+ T cells. TCRdb redid the calling of the PCR reads with MiXCR, one entry per CDR3 protein. Of 15,000 to 20,000 distinct CDR3 sequences listed, about 52% were seen once; the top ten hold 10% to 15%. The TCR was taken from a human donor who had recovered from COVID-19. The sample in question was CD4+ T cells from blood, cultured in vitro, obtained about 7 months after SARS-CoV-2 vaccination.

The CDR3 region has the DNA TGTGCCAGCAGTTTGTCGACAGGGGGCACTGAAGCTTTCTTT. Its protein is CASSLSTGGTEAFF. The rearrangement joins TRBV12-3 or TRBV12-4 to TRBJ1-1; 9 positions match TRBD1. The J segment lost 4 bases and the V segment lost 3 bases, leaving 3 bases of the junction unmatched. The CDR3 sequence is 14 residues long.